A single sample is the source of the 2 T cell receptor beta chains below, sequenced in a study of T cell responses to AZD1222 COVID-19 vaccine. TCRdb keeps only in-frame clones here, not all; method: immunoSEQ multiplex PCR. The table shows 150,000 to 200,000 clones, with roughly nine tenths occurring only once. The sequenced sample was peripheral blood, obtained 28 days after the second AZD1222 dose. Source of these receptors: an adult who received the AZD1222 COVID-19 vaccine.

Concerning this clone itself: Other nucleotide sequences in the sample specify the same CDR3. The chain recombines TRBV27 with TRBJ2-7; 9 bases fit TRBD2. The CDR3 covers 13 residues. V lost 7 bases and J lost 11; bases outside the gene matches: 12. Germline lookup yields CDR1 MNHEY and CDR2 SMNVEV (reference sequence). CDR3 amino acids: CASMASGRNLEYF. The CDR3, as DNA: TGTGCCAGCATGGCCAGCGGGAGGAATCTGGAGTACTTC.

This clone was recorded only once. The chain carries TRBV10-1 and TRBJ2-2, with D possibly matching TRBD1 (5 bases). CDR3 length equals 14 residues. Germline assignment: CDR1 WNHNN and CDR2 SYGVQD (reference sequence). V gave up 4 bases and J gave up 7 bases, with 13 bases separating them. CDR3 sequence reads: CASSVSGKVGELFF. The CDR3 DNA reads TGCGCCAGCAGTGTTTCAGGGAAGGTCGGGGAGCTGTTTTTT.